This entry describes one TCR beta chain. This entry comes from a study of blood T cell repertoires in COVID-19. Whole-study context: Donors in the United States, Italy and Spain gave samples during acute or convalescent COVID-19. PBMCs, B-cell-depleted T cells, or T cells were the source of the cDNA or gDNA that made up the material.

Between the trimmed V and J ends, which lost 2 bases and 1 base, there was a span of 11 bases. The CDR3 runs to 15 residues. CDR1 and CDR2 from the germline V gene are KGHSH and LQKENI. Under the authors' procedure: Amplified reference gene primers provided the basis for estimating nucleated cell counts. The repertoire was sequenced with immunoSEQ multiplex PCR; TCRdb's copy has only in-frame clones and lacks some. The V and J calls and clone size were taken over from that table, and D and trimming were inferred from the DNA. Of 150,000 or so clones in the sample, around 85% were seen once. The chain links TRBV18 to TRBJ1-1, with a tentative D call TRBD1 (6 bases). The sequence came from a human donor with acute or convalescent COVID-19. The donor label of this sample is uncertain. The sample consisted of peripheral blood. The CDR3 loop is CASSPSTGPNTEAFF. CDR3 nucleotide sequence: TGTGCCAGCTCACCATCAACAGGGCCGAACACTGAAGCTTTCTTT. Full variable domain (remainder filled in from reference TRBV18 and TRBJ1-1): NAGVMQNPRHLVRRRGQEARLRCSPMKGHSHVYWYRQLPEEGLKFMVYLQKENIIDESGMPKERFSAEFPKEGPSILRIQQVVRGDSAAYFCASSPSTGPNTEAFFGQGTRLTVV.